This T cell receptor (beta chain) was captured in a study of blood T cell repertoires in COVID-19. Across the whole study: In each case, the material was cDNA or gDNA derived from T cells, B-cell-depleted T cells, or PBMCs.

With 4 bases removed from V and 8 bases from J, the gap between germline ends came to 13 bases. CDR1 and CDR2 from the germline V gene are SGDLS and YYNGEE. The CDR3 runs to 14 residues. Assay used: immunoSEQ multiplex PCR; TCRdb lists only in-frame clones, some missing. Of roughly 120,000 clones in the sample, around four fifths were seen once. The TCR sequence derives from a woman aged 60-75 years with acute or convalescent COVID-19. The sequenced sample was peripheral blood. V gene TRBV9 combines with J gene TRBJ1-6, with D unclear. CDR3 protein: CASSREASDSPLHF. For the CDR3, the DNA is TGTGCCAGCAGCCGGGAGGCTTCTGATTCACCCCTCCACTTT.